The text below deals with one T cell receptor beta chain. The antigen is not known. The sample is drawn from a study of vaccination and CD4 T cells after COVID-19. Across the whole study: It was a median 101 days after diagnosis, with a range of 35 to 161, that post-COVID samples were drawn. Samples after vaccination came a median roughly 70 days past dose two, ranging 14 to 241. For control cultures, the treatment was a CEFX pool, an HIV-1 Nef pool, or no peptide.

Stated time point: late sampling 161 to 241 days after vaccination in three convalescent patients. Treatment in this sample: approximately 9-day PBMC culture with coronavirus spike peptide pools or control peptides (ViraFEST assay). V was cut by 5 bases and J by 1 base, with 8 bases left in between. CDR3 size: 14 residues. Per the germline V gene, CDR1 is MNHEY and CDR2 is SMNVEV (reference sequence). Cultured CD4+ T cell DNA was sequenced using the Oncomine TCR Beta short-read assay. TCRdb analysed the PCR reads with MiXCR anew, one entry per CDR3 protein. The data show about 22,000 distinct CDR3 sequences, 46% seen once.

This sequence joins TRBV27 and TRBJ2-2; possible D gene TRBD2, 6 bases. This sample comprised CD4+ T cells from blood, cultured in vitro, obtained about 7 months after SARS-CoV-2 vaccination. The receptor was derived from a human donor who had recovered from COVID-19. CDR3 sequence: CASSRLGNTGELFF. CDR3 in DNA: TGTGCCAGCAGTCGACTAGGGAACACCGGGGAGCTGTTTTTT.